This TCR beta chain was identified during a study of cytomegalovirus exposure and HLA in healthy donors. In the PCR, 60 Vbeta and 13 Jbeta primers were used. Assay used: immunoSEQ multiplex PCR; TCRdb lists only in-frame clones, some missing. The sample shows roughly 100,000 clones, about three quarters of them seen only once. The study's findings and limits: The study carried out a later analysis of TCR beta sequences. It associated around 17,000 of them with specific HLA alleles at a false discovery rate of 0.05. Among TCR beta chains of equal frequency, HLA-associated ones were more clonally expanded in a later analysis.

With regard to this clone: Its antigen remains unidentified.

Material: PBMCs. The origin of this receptor is a boy younger than 18 in good health and CMV-seronegative.

CDR3 amino acids: CASSQRTSGSGETQYF. The CDR3 DNA sequence: TGTGCCAGCAGCCAAAGGACTAGCGGGAGCGGTGAGACCCAGTACTTC. The gene calls are TRBV14 and TRBJ2-5; TRBD2 matches at 13 bases. The CDR3 extends over 16 amino acids. Losses at the gene ends were 2 bases for V and 5 bases for J; bases not matched to a gene: 5. Germline CDR1 reads SGHDN; CDR2 reads FVKESK.